This T cell receptor beta chain is from a study of human T cells and chemical hapten exposure. Germline V gene data show CDR1 as MNHEY and CDR2 as SMNVEV (reference sequence). The V end lost 2 bases, the J end lost 2 bases, and 9 bases lay between the germline ends. The CDR3 length is 14 residues. This clonotype came up a few times. TCRdb recomputed calls from the RACE reads with MiXCR, one row per CDR3 protein. Of about 120,000 distinct CDR3 sequences listed, roughly 13% were seen once; the top ten hold roughly 0.92%. As to time point: patch test 1, 2 weeks after DPC sensitization. The sample's treatment: therapeutic diphenylcyclopropenone sensitization with weekly scalp DPC.

This TCR came from a young man with alopecia areata. Some clones in this sample may be carry-over from other donors' samples. The rearrangement links TRBV27 to TRBJ1-2; TRBD1 might be the D (5 bases). The specimen comprised whole blood, sampled in connection with sensitization to the hapten diphenylcyclopropenone (DPC). DNA for the CDR3: TGTGCCAGCAGTTTAGGCGCAGGGAACTATGGCTACACCTTC. It specifies CASSLGAGNYGYTF.